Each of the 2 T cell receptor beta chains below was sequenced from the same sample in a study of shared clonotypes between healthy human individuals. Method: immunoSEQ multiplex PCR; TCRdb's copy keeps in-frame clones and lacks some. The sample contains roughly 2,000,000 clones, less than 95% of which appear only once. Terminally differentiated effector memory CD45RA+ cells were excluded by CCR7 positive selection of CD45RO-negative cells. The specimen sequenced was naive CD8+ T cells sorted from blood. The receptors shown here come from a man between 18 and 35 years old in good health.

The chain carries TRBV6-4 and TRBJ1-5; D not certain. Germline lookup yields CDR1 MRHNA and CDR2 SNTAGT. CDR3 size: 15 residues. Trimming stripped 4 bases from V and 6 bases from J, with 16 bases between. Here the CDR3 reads CASSVSADLTQPQHF. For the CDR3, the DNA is TGTGCCAGCAGTGTCTCGGCAGACCTCACTCAGCCCCAGCATTTT.

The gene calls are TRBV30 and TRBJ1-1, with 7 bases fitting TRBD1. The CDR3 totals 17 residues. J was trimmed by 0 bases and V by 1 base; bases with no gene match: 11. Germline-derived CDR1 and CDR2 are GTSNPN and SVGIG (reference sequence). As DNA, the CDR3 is TGTGCCTGGAGTGACGAGGGGGCAGGGCGGCTGAACACTGAAGCTTTCTTT. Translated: CAWSDEGAGRLNTEAFF. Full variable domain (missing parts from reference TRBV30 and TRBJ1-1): SQTIHQWPATLVQPVGSPLSLECTVEGTSNPNLYWYRQAAGRGLQLLFYSVGIGQISSEVPQNLSASRPQDRQFILSSKKLLLSDSGFYLCAWSDEGAGRLNTEAFFGQGTRLTVV.